This is a list of T cell receptor beta chains from one sample in a study of T cell responses to AZD1222 COVID-19 vaccine. Measured with immunoSEQ multiplex PCR; TCRdb has only the in-frame clones, and not every one. This table has more than 110,000 clones, 90% appearing once. This specimen was peripheral blood, taken on day 0 of AZD1222 vaccination. The receptors shown here come from an adult in good health. The conserved cysteine and the conserved F or W are not part of the CDR3 here. Each record gives: D gene, V gene, J gene, CDR3 protein. The D gene is left open where the match is weak.

>.|TRBV29-1|TRBJ1-2
SVARGEDGYT
>.|TRBV5-1|TRBJ1-5
ASSLEENQPQH
>.|TRBV6-5|TRBJ2-5
ASSYSVGGQETQY
>.|TRBV4-3|TRBJ2-5
ASSQDHGAGETQY
>.|TRBV5-1|TRBJ2-1
ASTEALGVTQF
>TRBD2|TRBV18|TRBJ2-7
ASSPPQRGALYEQY
>.|TRBV5-6|TRBJ1-5
ASSLRGRSNQPQH
>.|TRBV9|TRBJ1-2
ASSAGQTNRDYGYT
>TRBD2|TRBV7-2|TRBJ2-2
ASSSSGRADTGELF
>.|TRBV29-1|TRBJ1-1
SVFISWGNTEAF
>.|TRBV5-1|TRBJ1-5
ASSLGGPKDNQPQH
>.|TRBV30|TRBJ2-6
AWTRGTAGSGANVLT
>.|TRBV2|TRBJ1-5
ASSEAGRRNQPQH
>TRBD1|TRBV20-1|TRBJ2-7
SAVTGREQY
>TRBD2|TRBV29-1|TRBJ2-1
SVGRGRGNEQF
>TRBD1|TRBV7-2|TRBJ1-1
ASSLGDRGQKAF
>.|TRBV7-2|TRBJ2-5
ASSPGTNRRETQY
>.|TRBV30|TRBJ1-6
AWSVGQALH
>TRBD2|TRBV5-1|TRBJ2-3
ASSLTGTSGGDTQY
>TRBD1|TRBV9|TRBJ2-2
ASSVGNRGRTGELF
>.|TRBV6-7|TRBJ2-7
ASSTPPTPEGEQY
>.|TRBV5-8|TRBJ2-1
ASNPLIRDGAYNEQF
>TRBD1|TRBV4-2|TRBJ1-1
ASSQSGGLGTEAF
>TRBD2|TRBV4-3|TRBJ2-1
ASSPGTSGSSHEQF
>.|TRBV5-5|TRBJ1-1
ASSLEGVTEAF
>.|TRBV6-1|TRBJ1-2
ASSDLGAERGYT
>TRBD2|TRBV24-1|TRBJ2-3
ATSSSGGLDTQY
>.|TRBV6-1|TRBJ1-5
ASSEAGNQPQH
>TRBD2|TRBV7-3|TRBJ2-1
ASSLMRRERGNEQF
>TRBD1|TRBV13|TRBJ1-2
ASSLGGQGEYGYT
>.|TRBV24-1|TRBJ1-1
ATSGPGTEAF
>TRBD2|TRBV5-1|TRBJ2-3
ASSLPPLAGGAPAREY
>.|TRBV7-2|TRBJ2-1
ASSLAVGPRNEQF
>.|TRBV5-6|TRBJ2-7
ASSFQTYEQY
>TRBD1|TRBV7-9|TRBJ1-4
ASSLGDRDNEKLF
>.|TRBV5-5|TRBJ1-3
ASSLYWGFGNTIY
>.|TRBV29-1|TRBJ2-5
SVQLQETQY
>TRBD2|TRBV27|TRBJ2-3
ASTSGRGTDTQY
>.|TRBV7-2|TRBJ2-7
ASSLVGGALPAEQY
>.|TRBV7-9|TRBJ2-5
ASSLVLSGVQETQY
>.|TRBV18|TRBJ2-5
ASSPQRRGQETQY
>.|TRBV6-5|TRBJ1-1
ASKRAGVTNTEAF
>.|TRBV28|TRBJ1-2
ASNWRNYGYT
>.|TRBV29-1|TRBJ2-7
SVELPARYEQY
>.|TRBV6-2/TRBV6-3|TRBJ2-1
ASSSHNEQF
>.|TRBV6-5|TRBJ1-1
ASSHLQGSGTEAF
>TRBD2|TRBV7-9|TRBJ2-5
ASSRLAGETQY
>.|TRBV27|TRBJ1-6
ASRFGGRYNSPLH
>.|TRBV7-9|TRBJ1-4
ASSLASGVDEKLF
>.|TRBV6-5|TRBJ1-5
ASMEGLGQPQH
>.|TRBV25-1|TRBJ1-2
ASRGVPYGYT
>.|TRBV12-5|TRBJ2-2
ASGSYSGELF
>TRBD2|TRBV7-9|TRBJ2-4
ASSLAGSAKNIQY
>.|TRBV2|TRBJ1-1
ASIPDGANTEAF
>.|TRBV27|TRBJ2-3
ASSFAGGLSDTQY
>.|TRBV6-4|TRBJ2-1
ASSEREEATDEQF
>.|TRBV5-1|TRBJ1-2
ASSVRDTNNYGYT
>TRBD1|TRBV6-5|TRBJ2-1
ASSPDRDSYNEQF
>.|TRBV5-1|TRBJ2-5
ASSLGGGTYQETQY